The clone carrying this TCR beta chain showed up just a few times. The data originate from a study of Ad26.COV2.S vaccination and SARS-CoV-2 variants. Noted treatment: 15 to 20 received Ad26.COV2.S at low or high dose, single or two shots; roughly 5 received placebo; per-sample allocation not given. Sampling took place 63 days after the first vaccine or placebo injection. CDR1 MDHEN and CDR2 SYDVKM come from the germline V gene. The CDR3 has 14 amino acids. V lost 4 bases and J 5 bases, leaving 14 bases between the germline ends. Only in-frame clones appear in the TCRdb table, and some are missing; sequencing was by immunoSEQ multiplex PCR. In the table there are about 320,000 clones, over 80% of which are singletons.

The sequences come from peripheral blood, collected in a trial of Ad26.COV2.S vaccine versus placebo. The chain carries TRBV28 and TRBJ1-1; a weak D match, TRBD1 (5 bases). The receptor was derived from a person between 18 and 65 years old who received the Ad26.COV2.S COVID-19 vaccine or a placebo. CDR3 DNA: TGTGCCAGCAGTTCCCAGGGTACCACGACTGAAGCTTTCTTT. It encodes CASSSQGTTTEAFF.